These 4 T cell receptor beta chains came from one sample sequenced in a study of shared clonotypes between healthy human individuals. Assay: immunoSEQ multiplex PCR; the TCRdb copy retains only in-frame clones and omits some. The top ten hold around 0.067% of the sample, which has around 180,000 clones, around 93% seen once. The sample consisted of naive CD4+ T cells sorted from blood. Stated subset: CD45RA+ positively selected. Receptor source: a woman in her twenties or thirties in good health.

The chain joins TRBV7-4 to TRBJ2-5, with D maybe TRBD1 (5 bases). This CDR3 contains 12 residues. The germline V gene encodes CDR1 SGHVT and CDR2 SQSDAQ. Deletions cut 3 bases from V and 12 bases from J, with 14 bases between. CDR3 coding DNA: TGTGCCAGCAGCTTTCAGGGTTCCTGGGAGTACTTC. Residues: CASSFQGSWEYF.

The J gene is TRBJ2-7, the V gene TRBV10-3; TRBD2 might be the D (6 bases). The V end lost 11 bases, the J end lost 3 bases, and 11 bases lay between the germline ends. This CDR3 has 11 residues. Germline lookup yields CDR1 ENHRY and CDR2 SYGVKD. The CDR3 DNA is TGTGCCGCCGGGGGTTTCTACGAGCAGTACTTC. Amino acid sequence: CAAGGFYEQYF.

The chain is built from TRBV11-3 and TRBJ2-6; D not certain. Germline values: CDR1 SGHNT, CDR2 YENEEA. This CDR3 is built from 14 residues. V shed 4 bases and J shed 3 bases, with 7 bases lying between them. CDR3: CASSSGYGANVLTF. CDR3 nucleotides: TGTGCCAGCAGCTCCGGCTATGGGGCCAACGTCCTGACTTTC.

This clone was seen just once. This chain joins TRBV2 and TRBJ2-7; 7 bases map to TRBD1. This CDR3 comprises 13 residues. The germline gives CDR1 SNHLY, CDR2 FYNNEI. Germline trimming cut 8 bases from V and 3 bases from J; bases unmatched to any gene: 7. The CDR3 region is CASERRQGYEQYF. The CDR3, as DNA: TGTGCCAGCGAGCGACGACAGGGCTACGAGCAGTACTTC.